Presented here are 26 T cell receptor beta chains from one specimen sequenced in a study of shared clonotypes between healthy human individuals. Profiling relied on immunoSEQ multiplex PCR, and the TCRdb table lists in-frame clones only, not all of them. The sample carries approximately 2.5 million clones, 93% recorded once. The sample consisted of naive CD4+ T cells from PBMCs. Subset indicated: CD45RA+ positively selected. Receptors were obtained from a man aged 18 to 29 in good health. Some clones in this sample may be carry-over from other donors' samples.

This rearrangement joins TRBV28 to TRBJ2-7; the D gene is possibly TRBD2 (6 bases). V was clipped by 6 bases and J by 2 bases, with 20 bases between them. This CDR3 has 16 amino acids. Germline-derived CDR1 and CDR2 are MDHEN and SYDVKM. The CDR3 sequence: CASREGRLGFPYEQYF. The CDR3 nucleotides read TGTGCCAGCAGGGAGGGGCGGTTGGGATTCCCCTACGAGCAGTACTTC. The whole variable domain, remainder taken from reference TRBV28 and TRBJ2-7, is DVKVTQSSRYLVKRTGEKVFLECVQDMDHENMFWYRQDPGLGLRLIYFSYDVKMKEKGDIPEGYSVSREKKERFSLILESASTNQTSMYLCASREGRLGFPYEQYFGPGTRLTVT.

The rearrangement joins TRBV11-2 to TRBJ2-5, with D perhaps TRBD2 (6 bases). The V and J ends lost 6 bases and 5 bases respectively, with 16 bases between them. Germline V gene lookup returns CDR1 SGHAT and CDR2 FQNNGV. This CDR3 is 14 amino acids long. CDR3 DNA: TGTGCCAGCAGGCGACCTGGAGGGAGTGAGACCCAGTACTTC. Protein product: CASRRPGGSETQYF.

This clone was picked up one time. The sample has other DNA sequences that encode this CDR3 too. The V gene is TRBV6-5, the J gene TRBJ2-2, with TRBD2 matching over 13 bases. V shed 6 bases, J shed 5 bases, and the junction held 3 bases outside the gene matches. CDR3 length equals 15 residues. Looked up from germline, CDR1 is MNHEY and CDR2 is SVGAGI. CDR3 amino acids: CASRRLAGGTGELFF. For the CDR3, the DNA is TGTGCCAGCAGACGACTAGCGGGAGGTACCGGGGAGCTGTTTTTT.

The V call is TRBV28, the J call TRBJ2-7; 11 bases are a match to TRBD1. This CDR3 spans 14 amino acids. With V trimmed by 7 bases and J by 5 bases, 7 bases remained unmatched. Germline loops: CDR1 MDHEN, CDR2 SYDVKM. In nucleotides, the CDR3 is TGTGCCAGCATTCGGACAGGGGGCGCCAACGAGCAGTACTTC. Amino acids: CASIRTGGANEQYF.

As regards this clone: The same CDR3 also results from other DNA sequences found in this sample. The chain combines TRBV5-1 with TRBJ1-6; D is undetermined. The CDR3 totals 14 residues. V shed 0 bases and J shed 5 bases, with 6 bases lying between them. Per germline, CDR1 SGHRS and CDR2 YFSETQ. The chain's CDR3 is CASSLDRNNSPLHF. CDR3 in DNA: TGCGCCAGCAGCTTGGATCGGAATAATTCACCCCTCCACTTT.

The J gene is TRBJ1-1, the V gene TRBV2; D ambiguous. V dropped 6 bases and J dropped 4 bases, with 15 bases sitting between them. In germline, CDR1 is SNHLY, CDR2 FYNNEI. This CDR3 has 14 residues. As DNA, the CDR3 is TGTGCCAGCAGATACATAGTCCTGGGCACTGAAGCTTTCTTT. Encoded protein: CASRYIVLGTEAFF.

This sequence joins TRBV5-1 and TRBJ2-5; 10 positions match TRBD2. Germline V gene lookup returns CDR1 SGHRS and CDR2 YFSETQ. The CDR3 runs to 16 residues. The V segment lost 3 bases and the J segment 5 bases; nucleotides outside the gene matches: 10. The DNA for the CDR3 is TGCGCCAGCAGCTGGGGGACTAGCGATTCAGGGGAGACCCAGTACTTC. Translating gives CASSWGTSDSGETQYF.

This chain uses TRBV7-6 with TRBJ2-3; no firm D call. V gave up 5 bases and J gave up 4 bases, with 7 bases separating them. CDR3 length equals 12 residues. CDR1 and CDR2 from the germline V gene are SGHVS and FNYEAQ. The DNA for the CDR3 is TGTGCCAGCAGCCTCCAACCAGATACGCAGTATTTT. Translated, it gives CASSLQPDTQYF.

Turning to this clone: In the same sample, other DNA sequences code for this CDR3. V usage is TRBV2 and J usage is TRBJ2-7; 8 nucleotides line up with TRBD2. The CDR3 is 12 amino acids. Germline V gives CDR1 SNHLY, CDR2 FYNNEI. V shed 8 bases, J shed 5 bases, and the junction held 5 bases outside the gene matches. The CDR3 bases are TGTGCCAGCTCGGGACTAGGTGACGAGCAGTACTTC. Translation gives CASSGLGDEQYF.

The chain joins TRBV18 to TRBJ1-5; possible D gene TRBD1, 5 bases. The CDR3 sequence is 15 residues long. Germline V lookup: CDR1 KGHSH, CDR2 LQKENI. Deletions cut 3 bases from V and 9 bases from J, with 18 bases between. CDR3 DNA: TGTGCCAGCTCACCCGGGACCGCCTTGCTTTCGCCCCAGCATTTT. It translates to CASSPGTALLSPQHF.

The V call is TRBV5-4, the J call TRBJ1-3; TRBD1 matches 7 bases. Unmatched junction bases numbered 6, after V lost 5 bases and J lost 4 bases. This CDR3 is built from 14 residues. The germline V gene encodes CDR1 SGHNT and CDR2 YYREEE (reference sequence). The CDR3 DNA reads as TGTGCCAGCAGACCGGGACAGTTGGGAAACACCATATATTTT. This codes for CASRPGQLGNTIYF.

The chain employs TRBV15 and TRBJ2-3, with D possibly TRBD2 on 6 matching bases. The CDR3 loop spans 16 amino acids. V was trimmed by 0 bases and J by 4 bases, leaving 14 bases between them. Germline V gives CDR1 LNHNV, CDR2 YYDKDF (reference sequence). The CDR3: CATSRDGGASSDTQYF. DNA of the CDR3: TGTGCCACCAGCAGAGATGGCGGGGCTAGTTCAGATACGCAGTATTTT.

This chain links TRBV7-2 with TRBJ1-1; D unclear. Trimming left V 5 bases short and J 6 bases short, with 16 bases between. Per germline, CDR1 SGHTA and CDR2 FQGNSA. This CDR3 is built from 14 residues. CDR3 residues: CASSAPLTAPEAFF. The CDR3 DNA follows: TGTGCCAGCAGCGCTCCCCTCACGGCCCCTGAAGCTTTCTTT.

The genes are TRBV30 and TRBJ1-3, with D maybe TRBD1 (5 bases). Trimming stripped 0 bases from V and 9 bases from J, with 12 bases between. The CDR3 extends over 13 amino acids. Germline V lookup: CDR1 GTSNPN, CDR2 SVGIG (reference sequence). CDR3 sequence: CAWSVPHGTTIYF. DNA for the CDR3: TGTGCCTGGAGTGTACCGCATGGGACCACCATATATTTT. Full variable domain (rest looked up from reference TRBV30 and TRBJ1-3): SQTIHQWPATLVQPVGSPLSLECTVEGTSNPNLYWYRQAAGRGLQLLFYSVGIGQISSEVPQNLSASRPQDRQFILSSKKLLLSDSGFYLCAWSVPHGTTIYFGEGSWLTVV.

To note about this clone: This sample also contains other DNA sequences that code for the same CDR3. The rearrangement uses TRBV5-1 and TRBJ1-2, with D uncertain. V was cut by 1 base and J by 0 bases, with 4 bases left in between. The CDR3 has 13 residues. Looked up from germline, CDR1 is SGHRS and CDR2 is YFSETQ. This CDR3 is CASSLSTNYGYTF. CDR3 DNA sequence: TGCGCCAGCAGCTTGTCCACTAACTATGGCTACACCTTC.

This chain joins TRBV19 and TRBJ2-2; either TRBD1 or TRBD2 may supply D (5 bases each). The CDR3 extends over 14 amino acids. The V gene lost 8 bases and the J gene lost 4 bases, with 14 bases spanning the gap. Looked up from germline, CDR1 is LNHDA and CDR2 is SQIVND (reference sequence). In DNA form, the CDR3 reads TGTGCCAGTGCTTTACGGGACGCCACCGGGGAGCTGTTTTTT. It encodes CASALRDATGELFF.

For the CDR3, the DNA is TGTGCCAGCAGCTCCCCTCGGGGGGGGCAATACAATGAGCAGTTCTTC. Residues: CASSSPRGGQYNEQFF. The chain combines TRBV7-9 with TRBJ2-1, with 8 bases fitting TRBD2. With 4 bases clipped from V and 4 bases from J, the junction kept 9 bases outside the gene matches. This CDR3 has 16 amino acids. The germline gives CDR1 SEHNR, CDR2 FQNEAQ (reference sequence).

The CDR3 DNA reads TGCGCCAGCAGCTTTGGGGACCGGGACAGGGCCTACGAGCAGTACTTC. Translation: CASSFGDRDRAYEQYF. This sequence joins TRBV5-1 and TRBJ2-7; 9 nucleotides agree with TRBD1. Looked up from germline, CDR1 is SGHRS and CDR2 is YFSETQ. This CDR3 is built from 16 residues. Trimming took 2 bases from V and 2 from J; bases not matched to a gene: 8.

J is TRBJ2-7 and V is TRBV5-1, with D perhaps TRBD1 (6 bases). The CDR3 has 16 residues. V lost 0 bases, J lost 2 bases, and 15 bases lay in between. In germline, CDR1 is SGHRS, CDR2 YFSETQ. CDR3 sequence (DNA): TGCGCCAGCAGCTTGGACGTGGGCAGGGGCACCTACGAGCAGTACTTC. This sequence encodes CASSLDVGRGTYEQYF.

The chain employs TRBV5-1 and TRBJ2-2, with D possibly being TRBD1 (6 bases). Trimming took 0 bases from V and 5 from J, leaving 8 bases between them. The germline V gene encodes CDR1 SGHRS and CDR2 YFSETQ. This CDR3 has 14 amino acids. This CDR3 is CASSLEQGTGELFF. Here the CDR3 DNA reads TGCGCCAGCAGCTTGGAGCAGGGGACCGGGGAGCTGTTTTTT. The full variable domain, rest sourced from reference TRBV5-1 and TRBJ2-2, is KAGVTQTPRYLIKTRGQQVTLSCSPISGHRSVSWYQQTPGQGLQFLFEYFSETQRNKGNFPGRFSGRQFSNSRSEMNVSTLELGDSALYLCASSLEQGTGELFFGEGSRLTVL.

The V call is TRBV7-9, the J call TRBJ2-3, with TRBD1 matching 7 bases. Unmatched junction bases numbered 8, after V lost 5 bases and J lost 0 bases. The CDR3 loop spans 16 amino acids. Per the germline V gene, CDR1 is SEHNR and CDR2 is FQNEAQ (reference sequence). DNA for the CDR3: TGTGCCAGCAGCCGCAGACGGACAGGTAGCACAGATACGCAGTATTTT. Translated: CASSRRRTGSTDTQYF.

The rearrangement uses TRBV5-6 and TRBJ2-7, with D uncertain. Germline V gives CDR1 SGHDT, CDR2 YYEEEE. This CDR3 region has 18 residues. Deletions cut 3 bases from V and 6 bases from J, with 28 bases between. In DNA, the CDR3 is TGTGCCAGCAGCTCCAAATTTTCGGGCACACGGCGACTGGTCGAGCAGTACTTC. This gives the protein CASSSKFSGTRRLVEQYF.

The CDR3 nucleotides are TGTGCCAGCAGCTTGGCAACCGGGACGCAGTATTTT. It translates to CASSLATGTQYF. This chain links TRBV5-4 with TRBJ2-3; D remains unclear. Germline values: CDR1 SGHNT, CDR2 YYREEE (reference sequence). V was pared by 0 bases and J by 9 bases, with 8 bases between. The CDR3 covers 12 residues. Looking up the rest from reference TRBV5-4 and TRBJ2-3 gives the full variable domain: ETGVTQSPTHLIKTRGQQVTLRCSSQSGHNTVSWYQQALGQGPQFIFQYYREEENGRGNFPPRFSGLQFPNYSSELNVNALELDDSALYLCASSLATGTQYFGPGTRLTVL.

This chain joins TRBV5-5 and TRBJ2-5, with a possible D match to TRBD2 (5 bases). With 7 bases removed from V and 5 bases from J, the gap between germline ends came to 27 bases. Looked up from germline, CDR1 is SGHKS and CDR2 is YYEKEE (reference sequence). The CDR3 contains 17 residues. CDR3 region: CASQLHEGAPRGETQYF. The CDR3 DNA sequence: TGTGCCAGCCAGCTACATGAGGGAGCCCCACGAGGGGAGACCCAGTACTTC.

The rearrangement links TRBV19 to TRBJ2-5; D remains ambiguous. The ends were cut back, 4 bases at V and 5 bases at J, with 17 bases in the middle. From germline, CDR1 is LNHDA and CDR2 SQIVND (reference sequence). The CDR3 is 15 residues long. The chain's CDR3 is CASSTIQTAWETQYF. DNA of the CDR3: TGTGCCAGTAGTACAATCCAGACGGCGTGGGAGACCCAGTACTTC.

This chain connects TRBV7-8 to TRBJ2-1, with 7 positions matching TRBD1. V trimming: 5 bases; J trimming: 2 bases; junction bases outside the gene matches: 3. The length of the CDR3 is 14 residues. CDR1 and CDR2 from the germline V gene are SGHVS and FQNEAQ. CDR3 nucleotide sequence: TGTGCCAGCAGCCCAGGACAGGCCTACAATGAGCAGTTCTTC. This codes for CASSPGQAYNEQFF.